This T cell receptor (beta chain) was sequenced for a study of CD8 T cells in ankylosing spondylitis. Study results and limitations: A motif in TCR beta, a set of several highly homologous variants, appeared characteristic of ankylosing spondylitis blood. The authors reported significant enrichment of disease-linked clones in matched ankylosing spondylitis synovial fluid. Prior work had noted some motif variants in reactive arthritis blood and synovial fluid.

Libraries of TCR beta came from quantitative 5'-RACE with molecular barcodes. MiXCR, applied by TCRdb to the 5' RACE reads, yields one record per CDR3 protein. The table lists fewer than 400,000 distinct CDR3 sequences, roughly 14% of them singletons, with roughly 1.1% in the top ten. This clonotype was observed many times. Its specificity is not known. V lost 0 bases to trimming and J lost 5 bases, with 5 bases between them. The CDR3 has 13 amino acids. Germline V gene lookup returns CDR1 LGHNA and CDR2 YNFKEQ. The chain has TRBV4-2 and TRBJ1-5; maybe TRBD1 (5 bases). Input material: blood, either unsorted or a sorted T cell fraction (not recorded which). The clonotype comes from a male donor with ankylosing spondylitis or in good health (not recorded which). CDR3 coding DNA: TGTGCCAGCAGCCAAGACAGGGATCAGCCCCAGCATTTT. It specifies CASSQDRDQPQHF.